What follows describes a single T cell receptor (beta chain). It has no known antigen specificity. Base qualities are not at hand, and no much larger clone is one base apart. Using the deep immunoSEQ assay, TCR CDR3 regions were amplified from genomic DNA by multiplex PCR. Genomic DNA extracted from each cell subset was distributed evenly over all wells of several immunoSEQ 96-well plates, and each plate served as one replicate. Each replicate PCR for sorted subsets received 200 ng genomic DNA, equal to tens of thousands of T cell genomes. Purified libraries were quantified with a Qubit 3.0 fluorometer, sized on a Bioanalyzer 2100, and re-quantified with the KAPA Library Quantification kit. Each immunoSEQ 96-well plate was sequenced on its own single-read 150-cycle Illumina NextSeq 550 flow cell. The source study handled its data this way. Because only junctional sequences without quality scores were contained in the immunoSEQ output, filtering matching that applied to full-length reads could not be performed. To assign V/J genes and CDR3, sequences were annotated against IMGT germline references using PyIR, a Python wrapper for IgBLAST v1.9. Reads were removed for weak V/J assignments (E-value above 1e-6), missing CDR3, stop codons, out-of-frame junctions, or ambiguous translated residues. V3J clonotypes were defined by identical inferred V gene, J gene, and CDR3 amino acid sequence. The percentage overlap between two repertoires was calculated by dividing the number of shared unique clonotypes by the size of the smaller repertoire. RTK rarefaction, the Chao1 estimator, and Recon v2.1 estimates of unobserved clonotypes were used to assess repertoire richness. Generation probabilities for all TCRbeta clonotypes obtained by the gDNA method from a handful of donors were computed using OLGA. TCRdb provides this immuneACCESS table in a form limited to in-frame rearrangements. Some clones are lacking; in checked studies, under half of them reflect an unresolved V gene, and why the rest are absent is not known. The D gene and trimming were derived from the DNA, and the V and J assignments and clone size from that table. For this sample there are around 1 million clones; less than 85% appear just once. The ten largest account for roughly 1.5% of the sample.

V and J are truncated by 6 bases and 7 bases respectively, leaving an intervening sequence of 12 bases. According to the germline V gene (reference sequence), CDR1 reads MNHNY and CDR2 reads SVGAGI. Including the terminal cysteine and phenylalanine, the CDR3 comprises 13 residues. Just CDR3 DNA is preserved here, 39 bases in frame from base 1. The entry originates in a study of shared clonotypes between healthy human individuals (dated by TCRdb to between 2020 and 2021). About the investigation overall: The cohort included three men and a couple of women between 18 and 49 years of age. To increase sequencing depth and limit assay-specific biases, different laboratories used diverse techniques to prepare libraries and sequence TCR repertoires. To estimate repertoire size and how much clonotypes are shared between individuals, the study performed deep sequencing of blood TCR repertoires from about five healthy adults. Leukapheresis yielded between about 0.8 and 8.9 billion PBMCs per donor. Per donor, three plates each were used for CD4 naive and CD4 memory, two for CD8 naive, and one for CD8 memory. Overall study results and their limits: Pairwise subsampling indicated that sequencing depth was expected to affect the degree of clonotype sharing among donors. Incomplete sequencing was indicated by rarefaction of sorted-subset datasets, despite the large sequencing depth. Naive subsets generally had larger estimated clonotype richness than memory subsets. Because the study included a small number of donors, the genetic and exposure-history diversity represented was limited. When several donors were compared, the shared fraction of clonotypes was about 5% for naive CD4, about 4% for naive CD8, roughly 2.5% for memory CD4, and 0.4% for memory CD8. Compared with non-shared clonotypes, clonotypes shared by all four sorted-subset donors had higher generation probabilities. Sampling was restricted to blood, and TCR repertoires in tissue are likely to differ from TCR repertoires in blood.

Donors were healthy HIV-negative adults with no recently reported acute infections or vaccinations. All donors were Caucasian adults living in Nashville, Tennessee, USA. CD4+ T cells were enriched through magnetic negative selection, after which naive cells were positively selected on CD45RA and the remaining negative fraction served as the memory subset. Blood was obtained by leukapheresis, after which PBMCs were separated by Ficoll-Histopaque density gradient centrifugation and cryopreserved in liquid nitrogen vapor phase. Analytical flow cytometry was used to check the purity and quantity of every magnetically sorted T cell population. Genomic DNA was isolated from each sorted fraction and quantified by UV absorbance on a Nanodrop 2000c.

Source material: memory CD4+ T cells sorted from blood. Sample cell subset or site, as interpreted from the label and publication: CD45RA-negative fraction. Here the chain combines TRBV6-6 and TRBJ1-4; the D segment could be TRBD1, given 6 matching bases. The receptor was isolated from a man between 18 and 35 years old in good health. CDR3 reads: CASRTGASEKLFF. The nucleotide sequence is given as TGTGCCAGCAGGACGGGGGCTAGTGAAAAACTGTTTTTT.